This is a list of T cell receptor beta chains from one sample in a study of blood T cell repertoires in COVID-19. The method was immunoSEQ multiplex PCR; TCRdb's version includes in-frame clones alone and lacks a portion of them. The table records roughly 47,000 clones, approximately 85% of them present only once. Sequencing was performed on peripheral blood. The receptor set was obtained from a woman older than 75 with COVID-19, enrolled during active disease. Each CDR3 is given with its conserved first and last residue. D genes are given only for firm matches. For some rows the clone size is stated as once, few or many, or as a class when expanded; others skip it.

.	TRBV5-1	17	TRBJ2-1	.	CASSLAGTAAGYNEQFF	TGCGCCAGCAGCTTGGCCGGGACTGCCGCGGGATACAATGAGCAGTTCTTC
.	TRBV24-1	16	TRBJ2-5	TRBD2	CATSDGTSGGQETQYF	TGTGCCACCAGTGACGGGACTAGCGGGGGGCAAGAGACCCAGTACTTC
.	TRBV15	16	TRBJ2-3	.	CATSSERRISTDTQYF	TGTGCCACCAGCTCCGAAAGGCGGATAAGCACAGATACGCAGTATTTT
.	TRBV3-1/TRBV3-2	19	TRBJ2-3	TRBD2	CASSQVGLAGEIFTDTQYF	TGTGCCAGCAGCCAAGTAGGGCTAGCGGGAGAGATATTTACAGATACGCAGTATTTT
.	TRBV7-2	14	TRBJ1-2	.	CASSSPGVNYGYTF	TGTGCCAGCAGCTCACCCGGGGTAAACTATGGCTACACCTTC
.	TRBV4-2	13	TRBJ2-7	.	CASSREADYEQYF	TGTGCCAGCAGCCGGGAGGCAGACTACGAGCAGTACTTC
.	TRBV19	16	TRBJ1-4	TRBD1	CASSIDRSGGQEKLFF	TGTGCCAGTAGTATAGACCGCTCCGGGGGACAGGAAAAACTGTTTTTT
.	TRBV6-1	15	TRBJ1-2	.	CASSETVRGSYGYTF	TGTGCCAGCAGTGAGACGGTCCGGGGAAGCTATGGCTACACCTTC
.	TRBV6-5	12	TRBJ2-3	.	CASSSQGDTQYF	TGTGCCAGCAGTTCTCAGGGAGATACGCAGTATTTT
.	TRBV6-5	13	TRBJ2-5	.	CASSVPGTETQYF	TGTGCCAGCAGCGTACCCGGTACTGAGACCCAGTACTTC
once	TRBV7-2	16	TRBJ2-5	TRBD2	CASSLASSGGQETQYF	TGTGCCAGCAGCTTAGCCTCCAGCGGGGGGCAAGAGACCCAGTACTTC
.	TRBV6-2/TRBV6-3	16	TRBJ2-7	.	CASSYVWQGWSDEQYF	TGTGCCAGCAGTTACGTCTGGCAGGGATGGTCCGACGAGCAGTACTTC
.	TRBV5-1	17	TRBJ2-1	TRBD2	CASSLEWGTSFSNEQFF	TGCGCCAGCAGCTTGGAATGGGGGACTAGCTTTAGCAATGAGCAGTTCTTC
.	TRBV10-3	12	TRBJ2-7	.	CAISGTALEQYF	TGTGCCATCAGTGGGACAGCCTTGGAGCAGTACTTC
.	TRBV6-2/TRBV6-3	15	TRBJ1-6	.	CASSYLAGQWSPLHF	TGTGCCAGCAGTTACTTGGCAGGGCAATGGTCACCCCTCCACTTT
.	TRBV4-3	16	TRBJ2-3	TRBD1	CASSQADRGGTDTQYF	TGCGCCAGCAGCCAAGCGGACAGGGGAGGCACAGATACGCAGTATTTT
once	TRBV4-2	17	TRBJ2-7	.	CASSQDRSSGNSYEQYF	TGTGCCAGCAGCCAAGATCGGAGTAGCGGTAACTCCTACGAGCAGTACTTC
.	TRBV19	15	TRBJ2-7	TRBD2	CASSLLAGSSYEQYF	TGTGCCAGTAGCCTCCTAGCGGGTAGCTCCTACGAGCAGTACTTC
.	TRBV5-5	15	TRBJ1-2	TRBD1	CASSPGGQGIPGYTF	TGTGCCAGCAGCCCCGGGGGACAGGGCATCCCTGGCTACACCTTC
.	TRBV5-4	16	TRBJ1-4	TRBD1	CASSLQGGTTNEKLFF	TGTGCCAGCAGCCTACAGGGGGGAACGACTAATGAAAAACTGTTTTTT
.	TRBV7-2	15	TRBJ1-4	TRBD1	CASSLGQGSNEKLFF	TGTGCCAGCAGCTTAGGACAGGGATCTAATGAAAAACTGTTTTTT
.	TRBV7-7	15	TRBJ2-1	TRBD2	CASSLGTSEYNEQFF	TGTGCCAGCAGCTTAGGGACTAGCGAGTACAATGAGCAGTTCTTC
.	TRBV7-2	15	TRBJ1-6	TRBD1	CASSSWTGGYSPLHF	TGTGCCAGCAGCTCCTGGACAGGGGGCTATTCACCCCTCCACTTT
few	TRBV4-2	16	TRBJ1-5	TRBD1	CASSHIDRGWNQPQHF	TGTGCCAGCAGCCATATTGACAGGGGTTGGAATCAGCCCCAGCATTTT
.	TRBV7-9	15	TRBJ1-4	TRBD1	CASSTDRGAREKLFF	TGTGCCAGCAGCACCGACAGGGGGGCGAGGGAAAAACTGTTTTTT
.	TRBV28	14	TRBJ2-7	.	CASSLQSASYEQYF	TGTGCCAGCAGTTTACAGAGCGCTTCCTACGAGCAGTACTTC
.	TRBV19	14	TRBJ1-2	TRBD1	CASTWRTGVYGYTF	TGTGCCAGTACCTGGCGGACAGGGGTCTATGGCTACACCTTC
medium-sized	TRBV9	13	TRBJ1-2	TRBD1	CASDRGDGNGYTF	TGTGCCAGCGACAGGGGTGATGGGAATGGCTACACCTTC
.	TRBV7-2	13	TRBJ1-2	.	CASSLTVPQAYTF	TGTGCCAGCAGCTTAACGGTTCCCCAGGCCTACACCTTC
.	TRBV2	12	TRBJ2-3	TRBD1	CAATGDTDTQYF	TGTGCCGCGACAGGGGACACAGATACGCAGTATTTT
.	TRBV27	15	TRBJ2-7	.	CASRSLGGAGHEQYF	TGTGCCAGCAGGTCCTTGGGGGGGGCGGGCCACGAGCAGTACTTC
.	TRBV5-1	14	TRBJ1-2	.	CASSLEPSNYGYTF	TGCGCCAGCAGCTTGGAGCCTTCTAACTATGGCTACACCTTC
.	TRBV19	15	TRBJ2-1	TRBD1	CASSIPGTGYNEQFF	TGTGCCAGTAGTATACCGGGGACAGGGTACAATGAGCAGTTCTTC
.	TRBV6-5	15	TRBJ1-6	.	CASTQGLRRNSPLHF	TGTGCCAGCACCCAAGGACTCCGCCGAAATTCACCCCTCCACTTT
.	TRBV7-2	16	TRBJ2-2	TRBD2	CASSPRGRVNTGELFF	TGTGCCAGCAGTCCCCGGGGGAGGGTGAACACCGGGGAGCTGTTTTTT
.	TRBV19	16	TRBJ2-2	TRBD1	CASYPHGTGMTGELFF	TGTGCCAGCTACCCCCATGGGACAGGGATGACCGGGGAGCTGTTTTTT
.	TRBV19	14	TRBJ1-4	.	CASSMGGFNEKLFF	TGTGCCAGTAGTATGGGAGGGTTTAATGAAAAACTGTTTTTT
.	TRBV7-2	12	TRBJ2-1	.	CASSSGHNEQFF	TGTGCCAGCAGCAGTGGGCACAATGAGCAGTTCTTC
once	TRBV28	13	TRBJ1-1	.	CASTPPGYTEAFF	TGTGCCAGCACCCCCCCAGGGTACACTGAAGCTTTCTTT
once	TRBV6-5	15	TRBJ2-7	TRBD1	CASSRGQGRTYEQYF	TGTGCCAGCAGCCGCGGACAGGGTAGGACCTACGAGCAGTACTTC
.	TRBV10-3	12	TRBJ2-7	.	CAISGGGAGQYF	TGTGCCATCTCCGGTGGGGGGGCCGGGCAGTACTTC
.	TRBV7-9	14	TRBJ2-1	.	CASSLLVSGNEQFF	TGTGCCAGCAGCTTGCTGGTTTCGGGCAATGAGCAGTTCTTC
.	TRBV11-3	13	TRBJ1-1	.	CASSITVNTEAFF	TGTGCCAGCAGCATTACGGTGAACACTGAAGCTTTCTTT
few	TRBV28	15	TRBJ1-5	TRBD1	CASSHRTGKLQPQHF	TGTGCCAGCAGCCATAGGACAGGGAAACTTCAGCCCCAGCATTTT
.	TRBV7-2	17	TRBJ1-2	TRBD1	CASSLMPPPGQGGSYTF	TGTGCCAGCAGCTTAATGCCTCCCCCGGGACAGGGTGGGAGCTACACCTTC
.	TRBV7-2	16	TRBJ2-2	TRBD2	CASSLEVAGVGGELFF	TGTGCCAGCAGCTTAGAGGTTGCGGGGGTAGGCGGGGAGCTGTTTTTT